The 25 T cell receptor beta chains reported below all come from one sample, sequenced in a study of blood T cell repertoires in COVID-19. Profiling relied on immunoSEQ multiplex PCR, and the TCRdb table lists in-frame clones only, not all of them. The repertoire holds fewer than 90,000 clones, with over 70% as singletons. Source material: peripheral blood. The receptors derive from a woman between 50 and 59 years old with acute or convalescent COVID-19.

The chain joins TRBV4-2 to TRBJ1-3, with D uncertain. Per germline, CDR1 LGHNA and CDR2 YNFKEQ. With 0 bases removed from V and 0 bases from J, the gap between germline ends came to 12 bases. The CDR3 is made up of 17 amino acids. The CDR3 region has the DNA TGTGCCAGCAGCCAAGAGAGGTTAGTCTACTCTGGAAACACCATATATTTT. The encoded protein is CASSQERLVYSGNTIYF.

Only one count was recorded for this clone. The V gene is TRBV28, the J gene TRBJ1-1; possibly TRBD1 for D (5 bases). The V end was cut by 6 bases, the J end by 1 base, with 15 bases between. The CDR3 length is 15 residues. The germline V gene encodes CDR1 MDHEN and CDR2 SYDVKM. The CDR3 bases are TGTGCCAGCAGCCGTAAACGGGGGAGGAACACTGAAGCTTTCTTT. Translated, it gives CASSRKRGRNTEAFF.

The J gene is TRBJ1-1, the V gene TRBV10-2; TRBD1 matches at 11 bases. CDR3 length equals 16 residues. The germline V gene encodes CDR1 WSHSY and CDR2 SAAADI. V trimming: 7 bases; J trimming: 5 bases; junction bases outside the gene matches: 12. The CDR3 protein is CASTLGQGAWGTEAFF. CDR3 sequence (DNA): TGCGCCAGCACCCTAGGACAGGGGGCATGGGGGACTGAAGCTTTCTTT.

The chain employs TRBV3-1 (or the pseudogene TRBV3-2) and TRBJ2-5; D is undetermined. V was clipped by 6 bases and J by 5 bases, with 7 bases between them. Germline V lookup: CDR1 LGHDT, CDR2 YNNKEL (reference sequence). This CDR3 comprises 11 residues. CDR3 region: CASRNWETQYF. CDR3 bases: TGTGCCAGCAGAAACTGGGAGACCCAGTACTTC.

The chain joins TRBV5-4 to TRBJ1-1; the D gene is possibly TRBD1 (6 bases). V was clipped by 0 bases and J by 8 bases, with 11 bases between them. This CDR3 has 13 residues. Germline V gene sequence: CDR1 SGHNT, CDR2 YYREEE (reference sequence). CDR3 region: CASSLDSGGEAFF. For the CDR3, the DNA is TGTGCCAGCAGCTTGGATTCGGGGGGCGAAGCTTTCTTT.

The CDR3 sequence is CASSLGQASNYGYTF. CDR3 in DNA: TGCGCCAGCAGCTTGGGACAGGCCTCTAACTATGGCTACACCTTC. V and J are TRBV5-1 and TRBJ1-2; D possibly corresponds to TRBD1 (6 bases). The CDR3 consists of 15 residues. Germline V lookup: CDR1 SGHRS, CDR2 YFSETQ. Trimming removed 0 bases at V and 0 bases at J, with 9 bases between.

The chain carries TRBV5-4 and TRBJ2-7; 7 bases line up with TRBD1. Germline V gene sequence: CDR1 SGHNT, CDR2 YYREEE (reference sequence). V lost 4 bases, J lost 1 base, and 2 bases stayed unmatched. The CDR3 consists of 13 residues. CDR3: CASSPGQSYEQYF. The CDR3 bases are TGTGCCAGCAGCCCGGGACAGTCCTACGAGCAGTACTTC.

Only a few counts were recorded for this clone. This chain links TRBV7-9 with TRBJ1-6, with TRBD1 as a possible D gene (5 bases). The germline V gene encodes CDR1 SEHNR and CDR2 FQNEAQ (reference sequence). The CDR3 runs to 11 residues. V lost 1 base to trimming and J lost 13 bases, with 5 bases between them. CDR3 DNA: TGTGCCAGCAGCTTAGGACAGCCCCTCCACTTT. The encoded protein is CASSLGQPLHF.

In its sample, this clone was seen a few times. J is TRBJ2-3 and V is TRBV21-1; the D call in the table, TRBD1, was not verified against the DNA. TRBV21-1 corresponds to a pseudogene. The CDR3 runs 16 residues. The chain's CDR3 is CASSNPTGGCTDTQYF. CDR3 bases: TGTGCCAGCAGCAATCCGACAGGGGGCTGCACAGATACGCAGTATTTT.

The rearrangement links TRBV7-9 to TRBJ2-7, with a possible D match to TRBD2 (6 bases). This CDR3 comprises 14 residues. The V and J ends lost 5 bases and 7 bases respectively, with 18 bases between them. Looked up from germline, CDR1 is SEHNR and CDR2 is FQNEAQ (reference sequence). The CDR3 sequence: CASSLAGPEREQYF. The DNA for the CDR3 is TGTGCCAGCAGCCTCGCGGGACCTGAGAGGGAGCAGTACTTC.

The CDR3: CASSPRQNTEAFF. The CDR3 nucleotides read TGTGCCAGCAGCCCCCGACAGAACACTGAAGCTTTCTTT. The chain joins TRBV3-1 (or the pseudogene TRBV3-2) to TRBJ1-1; D unresolved. The CDR3 covers 13 residues. V lost 4 bases to trimming and J lost 1 base, with 7 bases between them. Germline values: CDR1 LGHDT, CDR2 YNNKEL (reference sequence).

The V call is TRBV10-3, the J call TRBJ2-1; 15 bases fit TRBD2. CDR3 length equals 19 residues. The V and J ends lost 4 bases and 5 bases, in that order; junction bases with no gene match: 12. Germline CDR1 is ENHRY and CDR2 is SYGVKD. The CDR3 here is CAISAGLAGGPRNDNEQFF. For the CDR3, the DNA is TGTGCCATCAGTGCGGGACTAGCGGGGGGCCCTCGAAACGACAATGAGCAGTTCTTC.

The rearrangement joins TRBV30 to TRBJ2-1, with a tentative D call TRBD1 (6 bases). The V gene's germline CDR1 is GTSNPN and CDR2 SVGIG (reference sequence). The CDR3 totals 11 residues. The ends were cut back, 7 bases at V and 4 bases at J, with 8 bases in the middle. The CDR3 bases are TGTGCCTCACAGGGTTACAATGAGCAGTTCTTC. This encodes CASQGYNEQFF.

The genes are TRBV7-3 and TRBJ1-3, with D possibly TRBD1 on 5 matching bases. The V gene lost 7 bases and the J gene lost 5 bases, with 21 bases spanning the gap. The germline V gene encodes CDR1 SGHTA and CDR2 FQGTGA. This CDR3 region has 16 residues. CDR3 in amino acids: CASTVRGGAQRNTIYF. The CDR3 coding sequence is TGTGCCAGCACCGTTCGGGGAGGGGCGCAGAGAAACACCATATATTTT.

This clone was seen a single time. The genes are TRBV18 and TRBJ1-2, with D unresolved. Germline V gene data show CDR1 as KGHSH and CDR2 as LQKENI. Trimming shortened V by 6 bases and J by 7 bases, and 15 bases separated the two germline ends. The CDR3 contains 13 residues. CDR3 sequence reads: CASSPEGEVGYTF. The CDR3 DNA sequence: TGTGCCAGCTCGCCCGAGGGAGAGGTTGGCTACACCTTC.

The CDR3 nucleotides are TGTGCCAGCAGCTTAGAGACATCTAATTCACCCCTCCACTTT. Its translation: CASSLETSNSPLHF. The gene calls are TRBV7-9 and TRBJ1-6; D unresolved. Germline lookup yields CDR1 SEHNR and CDR2 FQNEAQ (reference sequence). V was shortened by 1 base and J by 6 bases, with 7 bases between the two germline ends. The CDR3 is 14 amino acids.

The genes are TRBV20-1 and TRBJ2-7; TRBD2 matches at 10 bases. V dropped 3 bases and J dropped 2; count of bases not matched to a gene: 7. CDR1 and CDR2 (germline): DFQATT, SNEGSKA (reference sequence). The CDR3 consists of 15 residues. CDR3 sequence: CSASRLAGDPYEQYF. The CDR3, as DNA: TGCAGTGCTAGTAGGCTAGCGGGGGACCCCTACGAGCAGTACTTC.

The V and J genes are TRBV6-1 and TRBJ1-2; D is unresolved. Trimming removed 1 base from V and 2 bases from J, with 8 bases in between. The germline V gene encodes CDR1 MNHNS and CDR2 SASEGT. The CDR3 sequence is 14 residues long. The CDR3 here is CASSEGGSNYGYTF. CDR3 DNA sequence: TGTGCCAGCAGTGAAGGCGGCAGCAACTATGGCTACACCTTC.

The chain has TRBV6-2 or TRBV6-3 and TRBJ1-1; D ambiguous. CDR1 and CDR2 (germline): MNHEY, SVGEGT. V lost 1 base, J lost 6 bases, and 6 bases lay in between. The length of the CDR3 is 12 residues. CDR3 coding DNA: TGTGCCAGCAGTTACTTTAGCGCTGAAGCTTTCTTT. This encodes CASSYFSAEAFF.

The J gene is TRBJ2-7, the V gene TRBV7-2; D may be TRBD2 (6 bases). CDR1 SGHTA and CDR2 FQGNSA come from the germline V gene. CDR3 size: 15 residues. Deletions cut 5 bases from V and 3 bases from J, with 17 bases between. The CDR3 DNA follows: TGTGCCAGCAGCACGGGACTCGGAGACTTCTACGAGCAGTACTTC. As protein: CASSTGLGDFYEQYF.

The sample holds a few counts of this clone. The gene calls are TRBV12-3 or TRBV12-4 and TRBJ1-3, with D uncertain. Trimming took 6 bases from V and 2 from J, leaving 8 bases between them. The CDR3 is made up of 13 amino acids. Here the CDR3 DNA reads TGTGCCAGCAGACTATCCCCTGGAAACACCATATATTTT. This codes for CASRLSPGNTIYF.

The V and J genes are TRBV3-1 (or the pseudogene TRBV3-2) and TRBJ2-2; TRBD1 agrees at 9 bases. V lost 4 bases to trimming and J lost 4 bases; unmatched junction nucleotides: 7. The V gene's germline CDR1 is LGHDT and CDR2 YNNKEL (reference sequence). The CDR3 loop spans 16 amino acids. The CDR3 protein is CASSPWDRASTGELFF. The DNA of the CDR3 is TGTGCCAGCAGCCCCTGGGACAGGGCCAGCACCGGGGAGCTGTTTTTT.

The DNA for the CDR3 is TGTGCCAGCAGCTCCGGACTAGGGGGGCCAGATACGCAGTATTTT. This sequence encodes CASSSGLGGPDTQYF. The gene calls are TRBV7-2 and TRBJ2-3; TRBD2 is a possible D gene (7 bases). Germline assignment: CDR1 SGHTA and CDR2 FQGNSA. V lost 4 bases, J lost 4 bases, and 15 bases lay in between. The CDR3 sequence is 15 residues long.

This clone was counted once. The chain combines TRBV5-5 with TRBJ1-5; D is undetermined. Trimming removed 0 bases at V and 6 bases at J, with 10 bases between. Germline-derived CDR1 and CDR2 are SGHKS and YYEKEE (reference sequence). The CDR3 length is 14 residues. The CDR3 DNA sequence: TGTGCCAGCAGCTTGGACTCACGATCTCAGCCCCAGCATTTT. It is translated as CASSLDSRSQPQHF.

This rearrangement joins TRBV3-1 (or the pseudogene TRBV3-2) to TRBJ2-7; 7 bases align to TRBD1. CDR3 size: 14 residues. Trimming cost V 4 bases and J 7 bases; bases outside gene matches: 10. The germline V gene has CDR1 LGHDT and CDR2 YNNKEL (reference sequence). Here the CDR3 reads CASSLRDRSREQYF. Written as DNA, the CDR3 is TGTGCCAGCAGCCTCCGGGACAGATCTAGAGAGCAGTACTTC.